The 12 T cell receptor beta chains presented below share a single source sample, sequenced in a study of CD8 T cells in Susac syndrome. RNA amounts of roughly 0.5 to 1 ug underwent reverse transcription with random hexamers. Using its own MiXCR run on the immunoSEQ multiplex PCR reads, TCRdb lists one record per CDR3 protein. This sample carries roughly 140,000 distinct CDR3 sequences, over 85% of them seen once, and the ten largest clones take 0.25% to 0.3%. The sequencing input was CD8+ T cells from PBMCs. Every receptor here comes from a human donor in good health.

The chain combines TRBV7-9 with TRBJ2-1; 7 nucleotides line up with TRBD2. CDR3 length: 15 residues. Germline trimming cut 1 base from V and 4 bases from J; bases unmatched to any gene: 4. Germline V lookup: CDR1 SEHNR, CDR2 FQNEAQ (reference sequence). The CDR3 loop is CASSLVASGYNEQFF. In DNA, the CDR3 is TGTGCCAGCAGCTTAGTGGCTAGCGGATACAATGAGCAGTTCTTC.

In its sample, this clonotype was seen a few times. This sequence joins TRBV29-1 and TRBJ1-2; perhaps TRBD1 as D (5 bases). CDR1 SQVTM and CDR2 ANQGSEA come from the germline V gene. The CDR3 loop spans 11 amino acids. The ends were cut back, 4 bases at V and 4 bases at J, with 7 bases in the middle. Here the CDR3 DNA reads TGCAGCGTTGCAGGGATCTATGGCTACACCTTC. This sequence encodes CSVAGIYGYTF. Combining the CDR3 with reference TRBV29-1 and TRBJ1-2 gives the whole variable domain SAVISQKPSRDICQRGTSLTIQCQVDSQVTMMFWYRQQPGQSLTLIATANQGSEATYESGFVIDKFPISRPNLTFSTLTVSNMSPEDSSIYLCSVAGIYGYTFGSGTRLTVV.

V gene TRBV9 combines with J gene TRBJ1-3; no clear D. The CDR3 totals 15 residues. In germline, CDR1 is SGDLS, CDR2 YYNGEE. The V end was cut by 0 bases, the J end by 4 bases, with 11 bases between. The chain's CDR3 is CASSVDPGTGNTIYF. In nucleotides, the CDR3 is TGTGCCAGCAGCGTAGATCCAGGAACGGGAAACACCATATATTTT.

This chain uses TRBV29-1 with TRBJ2-7, with D possibly TRBD1 on 7 matching bases. Matching the DNA end better, TRBJ2-1 makes the J call doubtful. The CDR3 extends over 12 amino acids. In germline, CDR1 is SQVTM, CDR2 ANQGSEA. The CDR3 sequence: CNAGGGSYGQFF. In DNA form, the CDR3 reads TGCAACGCCGGAGGGGGCTCCTACGGGCAGTTCTTC.

V and J are TRBV28 and TRBJ1-1; 8 bases are shared with TRBD1. CDR3 length equals 15 residues. From germline, CDR1 is MDHEN and CDR2 SYDVKM. V lost 3 bases to trimming and J lost 1 base; unmatched junction nucleotides: 4. CDR3: CASSFPTGENTEAFF. The CDR3 DNA is TGTGCCAGCAGTTTCCCGACAGGGGAGAACACTGAAGCTTTCTTT.

The chain is built from TRBV6-2 or TRBV6-3 and TRBJ1-5; 9 bases fit TRBD1. The length of the CDR3 is 16 residues. Germline assignment: CDR1 MNHEY and CDR2 SVGEGT. The junction had 8 bases not matched to a gene; V was cut back by 6 bases and J by 2 bases. CDR3 sequence: CASRNNRGPGNQPQHF. The DNA for the CDR3 is TGTGCCAGCAGAAACAACAGGGGGCCTGGCAATCAGCCCCAGCATTTT.

This clonotype was recorded a few times. CDR3 in amino acids: CASSLVGGYEQYF. CDR3 DNA sequence: TGTGCCAGCAGTTTAGTAGGAGGGTACGAGCAGTACTTC. The chain recombines TRBV27 with TRBJ2-7, with a possible D match to TRBD2 (6 bases). Germline V gene data show CDR1 as MNHEY and CDR2 as SMNVEV (reference sequence). V was cut by 2 bases and J by 4 bases, with 9 bases left in between. The CDR3 has 13 amino acids.

This clonotype showed up just once. The chain carries TRBV9 and TRBJ2-3; D is undetermined. This CDR3 contains 12 residues. The V end was cut by 3 bases, the J end by 6 bases, with 8 bases between. Looked up from germline, CDR1 is SGDLS and CDR2 is YYNGEE. Here the CDR3 reads CASSEGWDTQYF. The DNA for the CDR3 is TGTGCCAGCAGCGAAGGGTGGGATACGCAGTATTTT.

This chain links TRBV24-1 with TRBJ1-5; 7 bases align to TRBD1. V gave up 3 bases and J gave up 0 bases; unmatched junction bases: 7. This CDR3 has 17 amino acids. Germline assignment: CDR1 KGHDR and CDR2 SFDVKD. In DNA form, the CDR3 reads TGTGCCACCAGTGATCACAGGGGCCCCTATAGCAATCAGCCCCAGCATTTT. Protein: CATSDHRGPYSNQPQHF.

The chain carries TRBV28 and TRBJ2-3; TRBD2 matches 10 bases. After removal of 2 bases from V and 5 bases from J, the junction contained 10 bases not matched to a gene. Germline values: CDR1 MDHEN, CDR2 SYDVKM. The CDR3 spans 17 residues. CDR3 sequence (DNA): TGTGCCAGCAGTTTAGAGGGCACTAGCGGGACGGGAGATACGCAGTATTTT. Residues: CASSLEGTSGTGDTQYF.

The rearrangement uses TRBV20-1 and TRBJ2-7; D might be TRBD1 or TRBD2, each matching 5 bases. The V end lost 5 bases, the J end lost 4 bases, and 18 bases lay between the germline ends. The CDR3 has 14 amino acids. Germline lookup yields CDR1 DFQATT and CDR2 SNEGSKA (reference sequence). The CDR3 coding sequence is TGCAGTGCTTGGGGGTCTACGCGGTCTTACGAGCAGTACTTC. This sequence encodes CSAWGSTRSYEQYF.

CDR3: CASWAGELFF. As DNA, the CDR3 is TGTGCCAGCTGGGCCGGGGAGCTGTTTTTT. This chain connects TRBV19 to TRBJ2-2; no reliable D call. V gave up 9 bases and J gave up 6 bases, with 5 bases separating them. The CDR3 extends over 10 amino acids. Germline-derived CDR1 and CDR2 are LNHDA and SQIVND (reference sequence).